Sequencing of this T cell receptor beta chain was carried out in a study of cytomegalovirus exposure and HLA in healthy donors. A multiplex PCR was run with 60 Vbeta primers and 13 Jbeta primers. This table comes from immunoSEQ multiplex PCR, and its TCRdb copy is limited to in-frame clones, with some not included. This sample has 250,000 to 350,000 clones, with under 80% found just once. Per germline, CDR1 SEHNR and CDR2 FQNEAQ (reference sequence). The CDR3 is made up of 15 amino acids. V was clipped by 2 bases and J by 6 bases; unmatched bases: 4. The chain employs TRBV7-9 and TRBJ2-1, with 10 bases that match TRBD2. The sequenced sample consisted of PBMCs. This sequence was found in a female donor in good health and CMV-seronegative. The CDR3 DNA sequence: TGTGCCAGCAGCTTATCTAGCGGGAGCCTCAATGAGCAGTTCTTC. Its protein is CASSLSSGSLNEQFF. The full variable domain, rest sourced from reference TRBV7-9 and TRBJ2-1, is DTGVSQNPRHKITKRGQNVTFRCDPISEHNRLYWYRQTLGQGPEFLTYFQNEAQLEKSRLLSDRFSAERPKGSFSTLEIQRTEQGDSAMYLCASSLSSGSLNEQFFGPGTRLTVL.